This T cell receptor beta chain was obtained from a study of cytomegalovirus exposure and HLA in healthy donors. The PCR contained 60 Vbeta and 13 Jbeta primers. The repertoire was sequenced with immunoSEQ multiplex PCR; TCRdb's copy has only in-frame clones and lacks some. The sample shows some 70,000 clones, roughly 72% of them seen only once. This sequence was found in a man aged 50 or older in good health and CMV-seronegative. The material sequenced was PBMCs.

The CDR3 DNA reads TGCGCCAGCAGCCAAGATAAGGAGCGAGGAGTTTATGGCTACACCTTC. It yields the protein CASSQDKERGVYGYTF. The chain couples TRBV4-3 to TRBJ1-2; D unresolved. This CDR3 is built from 16 residues. V lost 0 bases to trimming and J lost 5 bases, with 16 bases between them. CDR1 is LGHNA and CDR2 is YSLEER in the germline V gene.